A single sample is the source of the 31 T cell receptor beta chains below, sequenced in a study of shared T cell receptors in the human thymus. Sequencing was performed with immunoSEQ multiplex PCR; in TCRdb, only in-frame clones are kept and a portion is missing. The data show 500,000 to 750,000 clones, roughly 90% seen once. These data were likewise used in another study, on human thymus T cells.

The specimen sequenced was thymocytes. Receptors originate from a boy less than two years old with a congenital heart defect.

V is TRBV7-9 and J is TRBJ1-2; D ambiguous. CDR3 length: 15 amino acids. Trimming stripped 5 bases from V and 7 bases from J, with 20 bases between. Germline values: CDR1 SEHNR, CDR2 FQNEAQ (reference sequence). CDR3 amino acids: CASSPDLGWGGGYTF. DNA for the CDR3: TGTGCCAGCAGCCCTGATTTGGGGTGGGGAGGTGGCTACACCTTC.

This rearrangement joins TRBV4-1 to TRBJ2-1, with a tentative D call TRBD2 (6 bases). The CDR3 runs to 14 residues. CDR1 and CDR2 (germline): MGHRA, YSYEKL. Trimming shortened V by 0 bases and J by 10 bases, and 13 bases separated the two germline ends. The CDR3 reads CASSQEEGIGEQFF. The CDR3 region has the DNA TGCGCCAGCAGCCAAGAGGAGGGAATAGGGGAGCAGTTCTTC.

V usage is TRBV2 and J usage is TRBJ2-3; D perhaps matches TRBD2 (5 bases). Germline loops: CDR1 SNHLY, CDR2 FYNNEI. V lost 7 bases to trimming and J lost 2 bases, with 13 bases between them. CDR3 length: 14 amino acids. The DNA of the CDR3 is TGTGCCAGCACTGAGACTACCTACACAGATACGCAGTATTTT. This gives the protein CASTETTYTDTQYF.

As to this clone: A read error may produce the germline difference seen at one junction end. The J gene is TRBJ2-7, the V gene TRBV7-9; TRBD1 agrees at 12 bases. This CDR3 spans 15 amino acids. Germline loops: CDR1 SEHNR, CDR2 FQNEAQ (reference sequence). CDR3 protein: CASSPGQGASHEQYF. In nucleotides, the CDR3 is TGTGCCAGCAGCCCGGGACAGGGGGCCTCCCACGAGCAGTACTTC.

CDR3 in amino acids: CASSPGGLSGLPLNTEAFF. CDR3 coding DNA: TGTGCCAGCAGCCCAGGAGGGCTTTCCGGTTTACCACTGAACACTGAAGCTTTCTTT. The chain joins TRBV14 to TRBJ1-1; D unclear. The length of the CDR3 is 19 residues. The V end was cut by 4 bases, the J end by 0 bases, with 24 bases between. The germline CDR1 and CDR2 sequences are SGHDN and FVKESK. The full variable domain, with the rest looked up from reference TRBV14 and TRBJ1-1, is EAGVTQFPSHSVIEKGQTVTLRCDPISGHDNLYWYRRVMGKEIKFLLHFVKESKQDESGMPNNRFLAERTGGTYSTLKVQPAELEDSGVYFCASSPGGLSGLPLNTEAFFGQGTRLTVV.

The CDR3 is CASSCRGAYGYTF. In DNA form, the CDR3 reads TGTGCCAGCAGCTGTAGAGGTGCCTATGGCTACACCTTC. The chain joins TRBV14 to TRBJ1-2; D remains ambiguous. The CDR3 contains 13 residues. The germline CDR1 and CDR2 sequences are SGHDN and FVKESK. The ends were cut back, 5 bases at V and 4 bases at J, with 11 bases in the middle.

This clone was seen once. J is TRBJ2-2 and V is TRBV7-3, with unresolved D. Germline V lookup: CDR1 SGHTA, CDR2 FQGTGA. This CDR3 contains 15 residues. V lost 1 base to trimming and J lost 1 base, with 7 bases between them. Here the CDR3 reads CASSLNGGNTGELFF. Here the CDR3 DNA reads TGTGCCAGCAGCTTAAACGGTGGGAACACCGGGGAGCTGTTTTTT.

The V call is TRBV10-2, the J call TRBJ1-2, with 7 bases matching TRBD1. The germline V gene has CDR1 WSHSY and CDR2 SAAADI. The V and J ends lost 7 bases and 4 bases, in that order; junction bases with no gene match: 6. The CDR3 runs to 13 residues. DNA for the CDR3: TGCGCCAGCACCAGGGGGAGCCCCTATGGCTACACCTTC. The encoded protein is CASTRGSPYGYTF.

The chain joins TRBV4-3 to TRBJ2-1; the D gene is possibly TRBD2 (6 bases). Germline V gene sequence: CDR1 LGHNA, CDR2 YSLEER. V dropped 0 bases and J dropped 10 bases, with 19 bases sitting between them. The CDR3 covers 16 residues. This CDR3 is CASSQESSGGAGEQFF. The CDR3 DNA reads as TGCGCCAGCAGCCAAGAATCCAGCGGAGGGGCCGGGGAGCAGTTCTTC.

The chain uses TRBV19 and TRBJ2-2; 7 nucleotides align to TRBD2. CDR1 and CDR2 from the germline V gene are LNHDA and SQIVND (reference sequence). The length of the CDR3 is 12 residues. The V gene end was trimmed by 8 bases and the J gene end by 4 bases; junction bases not matched to a gene: 1. The CDR3 DNA reads TGTGCCAGTCTAGCGGTCACCGGGGAGCTGTTTTTT. This encodes CASLAVTGELFF.

The V and J genes are TRBV5-1 and TRBJ2-1, with D possibly matching TRBD2 (6 bases). This CDR3 is 16 amino acids long. Trimming took off 3 bases at V and 3 bases at J, with 16 bases between the two ends. Germline CDR1 SGHRS, CDR2 YFSETQ. CDR3 protein: CASSWPGTSHYNEQFF. The CDR3 nucleotides are TGCGCCAGCAGCTGGCCCGGGACTTCCCACTACAATGAGCAGTTCTTC.

The chain recombines TRBV10-1 with TRBJ2-5; 9 nucleotides match TRBD2. Germline V CDR1 and CDR2: WNHNN, SYGVQD (reference sequence). V was clipped by 2 bases and J by 5 bases; unmatched bases: 12. The CDR3 totals 17 residues. The CDR3 protein is CASSEPGQAGGRETQYF. CDR3 DNA sequence: TGCGCCAGCAGTGAGCCCGGACAGGCGGGAGGGAGGGAGACCCAGTACTTC.

The chain links TRBV6-6 to TRBJ1-1; 11 bases align to TRBD1. The germline CDR1 and CDR2 sequences are MNHNY and SVGAGI (reference sequence). This CDR3 has 15 residues. After removal of 2 bases from V and 3 bases from J, the junction contained 2 bases not matched to a gene. Here the CDR3 DNA reads TGTGCCAGCAGTTACCCGGGACAGGGGGACACTGAAGCTTTCTTT. It encodes CASSYPGQGDTEAFF.

The chain is built from TRBV6-7 and TRBJ2-1, with TRBD2 matching 7 bases. TRBV6-7 is filed as an ORF, its function uncertain. This CDR3 spans 14 amino acids. Trimming removed 10 bases from V and 6 bases from J; junction bases left unmatched: 12. CDR3 in amino acids: CANLADYASNEQFF. CDR3 DNA sequence: TGTGCCAACCTAGCGGACTATGCTAGCAATGAGCAGTTCTTC.

This rearrangement joins TRBV11-2 to TRBJ2-7, with TRBD2 matching over 10 bases. The V gene end was trimmed by 2 bases and the J gene end by 3 bases; junction bases not matched to a gene: 10. The germline V gene encodes CDR1 SGHAT and CDR2 FQNNGV. The CDR3 consists of 17 residues. CDR3: CASSLPNEREGRYEQYF. CDR3 DNA sequence: TGTGCCAGCAGCTTACCCAATGAGCGGGAGGGCCGCTACGAGCAGTACTTC.

The chain joins TRBV7-2 to TRBJ2-5; 8 positions agree with TRBD2. With 5 bases clipped from V and 1 base from J, the junction kept 15 bases outside the gene matches. The CDR3 extends over 18 amino acids. The germline gives CDR1 SGHTA, CDR2 FQGNSA. In DNA, the CDR3 is TGTGCCAGCAGCCACCAGAAGGGGGTAGCGGGGACCCAAGAGACCCAGTACTTC. This gives the protein CASSHQKGVAGTQETQYF. The full variable domain, its missing parts supplied by reference TRBV7-2 and TRBJ2-5, is GAGVSQSPSNKVTEKGKDVELRCDPISGHTALYWYRQSLGQGLEFLIYFQGNSAPDKSGLPSDRFSAERTGGSVSTLTIQRTQQEDSAVYLCASSHQKGVAGTQETQYFGPGTRLLVL.

The V call is TRBV27, the J call TRBJ1-3; the match to TRBD1 covers 9 bases. The CDR3 is made up of 16 amino acids. The germline gives CDR1 MNHEY, CDR2 SMNVEV (reference sequence). Trimming cost V 3 bases and J 3 bases; bases outside gene matches: 6. This CDR3 is CASSFTGGQGGNTIYF. Here the CDR3 DNA reads TGTGCCAGCAGTTTTACCGGGGGACAGGGTGGAAACACCATATATTTT.

The rearrangement uses TRBV25-1 and TRBJ1-1; 10 bases are a match to TRBD1. The CDR3 consists of 17 residues. The ends lost 4 bases at V and 3 bases at J; junction bases unmatched: 11. The germline V gene has CDR1 MGHDK and CDR2 SYGVNS. In nucleotides, the CDR3 is TGTGCCAGCAGTGTAGTTCCATTGGGGACAGGGGACACTGAAGCTTTCTTT. This sequence encodes CASSVVPLGTGDTEAFF.

CDR3 bases: TGTGCCAGCAAAAGCGGCACCCGGACCGGGGAGCTGTTTTTT. It translates to CASKSGTRTGELFF. V gene TRBV5-4 combines with J gene TRBJ2-2, with D possibly matching TRBD2 (5 bases). Trimming took 6 bases from V and 5 from J, leaving 14 bases between them. Germline-derived CDR1 and CDR2 are SGHNT and YYREEE (reference sequence). This CDR3 has 14 residues.

In this sample, this clone turned up once. J is TRBJ2-2 and V is TRBV5-1, with TRBD1 matching over 9 bases. CDR3 length: 15 residues. After removal of 4 bases from V and 4 bases from J, the junction contained 5 bases not matched to a gene. CDR1 is SGHRS and CDR2 is YFSETQ in the germline V gene. DNA for the CDR3: TGCGCCAGCAGCGTGCGACAGGGGGGCACCGGGGAGCTGTTTTTT. Translating it yields CASSVRQGGTGELFF.

This chain connects TRBV5-5 to TRBJ2-7; 7 bases agree with TRBD1. J was trimmed by 5 bases and V by 4 bases; bases with no gene match: 15. The CDR3 extends over 16 amino acids. Germline V gene data show CDR1 as SGHKS and CDR2 as YYEKEE (reference sequence). CDR3 region: CASSVIRRDRFHEQYF. Written as DNA, the CDR3 is TGTGCCAGCAGCGTCATACGCCGGGACAGATTTCACGAGCAGTACTTC.

The J gene is TRBJ2-5, the V gene TRBV5-4, with D perhaps matching TRBD1 (5 bases). The CDR3 is 15 residues long. The germline V gene has CDR1 SGHNT and CDR2 YYREEE (reference sequence). The V and J ends lost 4 bases and 5 bases respectively, with 18 bases between them. In DNA form, the CDR3 reads TGTGCCAGCAGCCCCCCCCCGGGCAGACAGGAGACCCAGTACTTC. Its translation is CASSPPPGRQETQYF. The whole variable domain, filled in from reference TRBV5-4 and TRBJ2-5, reads ETGVTQSPTHLIKTRGQQVTLRCSSQSGHNTVSWYQQALGQGPQFIFQYYREEENGRGNFPPRFSGLQFPNYSSELNVNALELDDSALYLCASSPPPGRQETQYFGPGTRLLVL.

The chain is built from TRBV4-1 and TRBJ2-7; TRBD2 is a possible D gene (6 bases). Trimming stripped 4 bases from V and 0 bases from J, with 13 bases between. CDR1 and CDR2 (germline): MGHRA, YSYEKL. This CDR3 comprises 15 residues. The CDR3 sequence is CASSRVGGSSYEQYF. The CDR3 DNA is TGCGCCAGCAGCCGAGTCGGGGGTTCCTCCTACGAGCAGTACTTC.

The chain links TRBV6-1 to TRBJ2-5, with D possibly matching TRBD2 (6 bases). V was pared by 0 bases and J by 2 bases, with 16 bases between. Germline V gene data show CDR1 as MNHNS and CDR2 as SASEGT. There are 17 residues in the CDR3. CDR3 protein: CASSEAWGSRGQETQYF. CDR3 DNA sequence: TGTGCCAGCAGTGAAGCTTGGGGGAGCCGGGGGCAAGAGACCCAGTACTTC.

CDR3 amino acids: CASSPRRTRDSGQPQHF. The CDR3 nucleotides read TGTGCCAGCTCACCACGTAGGACCCGGGACAGCGGTCAGCCCCAGCATTTT. The chain joins TRBV18 to TRBJ1-5; TRBD1 matches 7 bases. Germline CDR1 reads KGHSH; CDR2 reads LQKENI. V lost 1 base to trimming and J lost 6 bases; unmatched junction nucleotides: 12. The CDR3 sequence is 17 residues long.

The chain uses TRBV30 and TRBJ2-3; tentative D call: TRBD2 (7 bases). V lost 2 bases, J lost 2 bases, and 17 bases lay in between. The CDR3 covers 16 residues. CDR1 and CDR2 (germline): GTSNPN, SVGIG (reference sequence). The CDR3 DNA reads TGTGCCTGGAGTCCCCAAAGGGGGGGGAACACAGATACGCAGTATTTT. Protein sequence: CAWSPQRGGNTDTQYF.

This clone appeared a single time. V gene TRBV30 combines with J gene TRBJ2-4, with 14 bases matching TRBD2. Per germline, CDR1 GTSNPN and CDR2 SVGIG (reference sequence). The CDR3 spans 17 residues. The V segment lost 3 bases and the J segment 3 bases; nucleotides outside the gene matches: 7. CDR3 loop: CAWRGTSGRYVKNIQYF. As DNA, the CDR3 is TGTGCCTGGAGAGGGACTAGCGGGAGATATGTCAAAAACATTCAGTACTTC.

The chain combines TRBV4-3 with TRBJ2-1; 15 positions agree with TRBD2. Germline CDR1 and CDR2: LGHNA and YSLEER. J was trimmed by 0 bases and V by 4 bases; bases with no gene match: 13. The CDR3 is made up of 21 amino acids. The chain's CDR3 is CASSLFGGTSGRLSSYNEQFF. For the CDR3, the DNA is TGCGCCAGCAGCCTCTTTGGGGGGACTAGCGGGAGGTTGAGCTCCTACAATGAGCAGTTCTTC.

The chain uses TRBV14 and TRBJ2-3; 10 positions match TRBD2. CDR3 length equals 16 residues. V lost 0 bases, J lost 3 bases, and 3 bases stayed unmatched. The germline gives CDR1 SGHDN, CDR2 FVKESK. DNA for the CDR3: TGTGCCAGCAGCCAAGATTTAGCGGGAGGAACAGATACGCAGTATTTT. It specifies CASSQDLAGGTDTQYF. The full variable domain, in which reference TRBV14 and TRBJ2-3 provide the parts outside the CDR3, is EAGVTQFPSHSVIEKGQTVTLRCDPISGHDNLYWYRRVMGKEIKFLLHFVKESKQDESGMPNNRFLAERTGGTYSTLKVQPAELEDSGVYFCASSQDLAGGTDTQYFGPGTRLTVL.

This sequence joins TRBV27 and TRBJ2-5, with 9 bases matching TRBD2. Germline V gene data show CDR1 as MNHEY and CDR2 as SMNVEV (reference sequence). The J segment lost 5 bases and the V segment lost 4 bases, leaving 8 bases of the junction unmatched. The CDR3 spans 15 residues. The CDR3: CASSSGLANLETQYF. The CDR3, as DNA: TGTGCCAGCAGTTCGGGACTAGCTAATCTTGAGACCCAGTACTTC.

V is TRBV4-3 and J is TRBJ2-5; D uncertain. TRBJ2-7 explains the end of the DNA better; the J call may be wrong. Germline V lookup: CDR1 LGHNA, CDR2 YSLEER. The CDR3 is made up of 14 amino acids. For the CDR3, the DNA is TGCGCCAGCAGCCGTCTTGTGGATCACTACGAGCAGTACTTC. It encodes CASSRLVDHYEQYF.